A selection of T cell receptor beta chains follows, all from one sample in a study of blood T cell repertoires in COVID-19. Profiled with immunoSEQ multiplex PCR; TCRdb holds only in-frame clones, not every one. This sample has around 260,000 clones, with over 80% found just once. Sample: peripheral blood. Receptors originate from a woman aged 70 to 79 with COVID-19, enrolled during active disease. CDR3s include the opening cysteine and the closing phenylalanine or tryptophan. Each record gives: V gene, D gene, clone size, CDR3 length, J gene, CDR3 DNA, CDR3 protein. A D gene is named only where the DNA matches it firmly. Some rows mark clone size as missing; the rest say once, few, many or name a class of expanded clone.

v_call: TRBV28; d_call: TRBD2; clone_size: NA; cdr3_length: 17; j_call: TRBJ2-3; cdr3_nt: TGTGCCAGCAGTTCCCCGGGACTAGCGGGATCCGCAGATACGCAGTATTTT; cdr3_aa: CASSSPGLAGSADTQYF
v_call: TRBV27; d_call: NA; clone_size: NA; cdr3_length: 17; j_call: TRBJ2-2; cdr3_nt: TGTGCCAGCAGTTTAGCCACGACAGGCGTAAGGTCCGGGGAGCTGTTTTTT; cdr3_aa: CASSLATTGVRSGELFF
v_call: TRBV19; d_call: TRBD1; clone_size: NA; cdr3_length: 15; j_call: TRBJ2-1; cdr3_nt: TGTGCCAGTAGTATCTCGGGACAGGCTAGCAATGAGCAGTTCTTC; cdr3_aa: CASSISGQASNEQFF
v_call: TRBV7-8; d_call: NA; clone_size: once; cdr3_length: 15; j_call: TRBJ1-6; cdr3_nt: TGTGCCAGCAGCCCGGCCGGGACAAATAATTCACCCCTCCACTTT; cdr3_aa: CASSPAGTNNSPLHF
v_call: TRBV6-6; d_call: TRBD1; clone_size: once; cdr3_length: 15; j_call: TRBJ1-6; cdr3_nt: TGTGCCAGTATAAATCCGGGACAGGGGTACTCACCCCTCCACTTT; cdr3_aa: CASINPGQGYSPLHF
v_call: TRBV2; d_call: TRBD1; clone_size: NA; cdr3_length: 12; j_call: TRBJ2-5; cdr3_nt: TGTGCCAGCAGACAGGGGACGGAGACCCAGTACTTC; cdr3_aa: CASRQGTETQYF
v_call: TRBV28; d_call: TRBD1; clone_size: NA; cdr3_length: 14; j_call: TRBJ1-2; cdr3_nt: TGTGCCAGCAGCTTCGGACAGGGTTTCGATGGCTACACCTTC; cdr3_aa: CASSFGQGFDGYTF
v_call: TRBV6-5; d_call: TRBD2; clone_size: NA; cdr3_length: 15; j_call: TRBJ2-7; cdr3_nt: TGTGCCAGCACCCCCCAATTGGTAGCGGGAGCTGAGCAGTACTTC; cdr3_aa: CASTPQLVAGAEQYF
v_call: TRBV14; d_call: TRBD1; clone_size: NA; cdr3_length: 15; j_call: TRBJ2-5; cdr3_nt: TGTGCCAGCAGCCACTCGGGGACAGGGAAGAAGACCCAGTACTTC; cdr3_aa: CASSHSGTGKKTQYF
v_call: TRBV7-3; d_call: TRBD2; clone_size: once; cdr3_length: 16; j_call: TRBJ2-3; cdr3_nt: TGTGCCAGTAGGGGATTACTAGCGGGAGGGGCAGATACGCAGTATTTT; cdr3_aa: CASRGLLAGGADTQYF
v_call: TRBV2; d_call: NA; clone_size: NA; cdr3_length: 16; j_call: TRBJ1-1; cdr3_nt: TGTGCCAGCAGTGAAATGAGGGCGACGCCGAACACTGAAGCTTTCTTT; cdr3_aa: CASSEMRATPNTEAFF
v_call: TRBV5-1; d_call: TRBD1; clone_size: NA; cdr3_length: 14; j_call: TRBJ2-7; cdr3_nt: TGCGCCAGCAGCATCGGGGGACAGGTTTACGAGCAGTACTTC; cdr3_aa: CASSIGGQVYEQYF
v_call: TRBV19; d_call: NA; clone_size: NA; cdr3_length: 15; j_call: TRBJ2-1; cdr3_nt: TGTGCCAGTAGTATGGTACTTAGCTCCTACAATGAGCAGTTCTTC; cdr3_aa: CASSMVLSSYNEQFF
v_call: TRBV7-9; d_call: NA; clone_size: NA; cdr3_length: 12; j_call: TRBJ1-1; cdr3_nt: TGTGCCAGCAGCTTAAGTCGGACTGAAGCTTTCTTT; cdr3_aa: CASSLSRTEAFF
v_call: TRBV19; d_call: NA; clone_size: few; cdr3_length: 16; j_call: TRBJ2-6; cdr3_nt: TGTGCCAGTAGTTGGGACACACAGTCTGGGGCCAACGTCCTGACTTTC; cdr3_aa: CASSWDTQSGANVLTF
v_call: TRBV19; d_call: NA; clone_size: NA; cdr3_length: 14; j_call: TRBJ2-5; cdr3_nt: TGTGCCAGTAGTATTTCCGGGACAAGAGAGACCCAGTACTTC; cdr3_aa: CASSISGTRETQYF
v_call: TRBV2; d_call: NA; clone_size: NA; cdr3_length: 15; j_call: TRBJ1-4; cdr3_nt: TGTGCCACCAATCCCAACACCGCAACTAATGAAAAACTGTTTTTT; cdr3_aa: CATNPNTATNEKLFF
v_call: TRBV4-3; d_call: TRBD1; clone_size: NA; cdr3_length: 16; j_call: TRBJ2-5; cdr3_nt: TGCGCCAGCAGCCAAGATCTTGAGGGACAGGGCGAGACCCAGTACTTC; cdr3_aa: CASSQDLEGQGETQYF
v_call: TRBV29-1; d_call: NA; clone_size: NA; cdr3_length: 14; j_call: TRBJ2-3; cdr3_nt: TGCAGCGTTAGATCGGGACAAAGCACAGATACGCAGTATTTT; cdr3_aa: CSVRSGQSTDTQYF
v_call: TRBV19; d_call: TRBD1; clone_size: once; cdr3_length: 13; j_call: TRBJ2-7; cdr3_nt: TGTGCCAGTAGTATGGACAGGGGGTACGAGCAGTACTTC; cdr3_aa: CASSMDRGYEQYF
v_call: TRBV2; d_call: TRBD2; clone_size: NA; cdr3_length: 16; j_call: TRBJ2-5; cdr3_nt: TGTGCCAGCAGGGATGGGACTAGCGGGAGTGGGGAGACCCAGTACTTC; cdr3_aa: CASRDGTSGSGETQYF
v_call: TRBV5-1; d_call: NA; clone_size: NA; cdr3_length: 15; j_call: TRBJ2-1; cdr3_nt: TGCGCCAGCAGCTTGGCCCTAGCGACCTACAATGAGCAGTTCTTC; cdr3_aa: CASSLALATYNEQFF
v_call: TRBV3-1/TRBV3-2; d_call: NA; clone_size: NA; cdr3_length: 12; j_call: TRBJ2-7; cdr3_nt: TGTGCCAGCAGCCAAAACAGGTACGAGCAGTACTTC; cdr3_aa: CASSQNRYEQYF
v_call: TRBV19; d_call: NA; clone_size: few; cdr3_length: 15; j_call: TRBJ1-1; cdr3_nt: TGTGCCAGTAGTCTCGGGGGGCGGCAAGATGACGAAGCTTTCTTT; cdr3_aa: CASSLGGRQDDEAFF
v_call: TRBV7-3; d_call: TRBD1; clone_size: NA; cdr3_length: 13; j_call: TRBJ1-3; cdr3_nt: TGTGCCAGCAGCATTGACAGGGAGAGCACCATATATTTT; cdr3_aa: CASSIDRESTIYF
v_call: TRBV6-2/TRBV6-3; d_call: TRBD1; clone_size: once; cdr3_length: 15; j_call: TRBJ1-2; cdr3_nt: TGTGCCAGCAGTCGCGGGGGACAGGCGCACTATGGCTACACCTTC; cdr3_aa: CASSRGGQAHYGYTF
v_call: TRBV11-2; d_call: NA; clone_size: NA; cdr3_length: 13; j_call: TRBJ1-1; cdr3_nt: TGTGCCAGCAGTGGGGGCGTGGGCACTGAAGCTTTCTTT; cdr3_aa: CASSGGVGTEAFF
v_call: TRBV6-5; d_call: NA; clone_size: NA; cdr3_length: 15; j_call: TRBJ2-3; cdr3_nt: TGTGCCAGCAGACGAACTACGGGGGGCACAGATACGCAGTATTTT; cdr3_aa: CASRRTTGGTDTQYF
v_call: TRBV4-1; d_call: NA; clone_size: NA; cdr3_length: 15; j_call: TRBJ1-4; cdr3_nt: TGCGCCAGCAGCCGTCTAGGGGGGGCTAATGAAAAACTGTTTTTT; cdr3_aa: CASSRLGGANEKLFF
v_call: TRBV4-2; d_call: NA; clone_size: few; cdr3_length: 15; j_call: TRBJ1-2; cdr3_nt: TGTGCCAGCAGCCAAGGTCAACAGGTCCCCCATGGCTACACCTTC; cdr3_aa: CASSQGQQVPHGYTF
v_call: TRBV21-1; d_call: NA; clone_size: few; cdr3_length: 16; j_call: TRBJ2-7; cdr3_nt: TGTGCCAGCAGCCGAACTACCGGGACAAACTCCTACGAGCAGTACTTC; cdr3_aa: CASSRTTGTNSYEQYF
v_call: TRBV7-9; d_call: NA; clone_size: NA; cdr3_length: 14; j_call: TRBJ2-3; cdr3_nt: TGTGCCAGCAGCTTACCAGGGTCCCCAGATACGCAGTATTTT; cdr3_aa: CASSLPGSPDTQYF
v_call: TRBV12-3/TRBV12-4; d_call: NA; clone_size: NA; cdr3_length: 13; j_call: TRBJ1-2; cdr3_nt: TGTGCCAGCAGTCCCACATACAGCTATGGCTACACCTTC; cdr3_aa: CASSPTYSYGYTF
v_call: TRBV6-5; d_call: NA; clone_size: NA; cdr3_length: 15; j_call: TRBJ1-6; cdr3_nt: TGTGCCAGCAGCCGGTCGAGCTCCTATAATTCACCCCTCCACTTT; cdr3_aa: CASSRSSSYNSPLHF
v_call: TRBV19; d_call: TRBD1; clone_size: few; cdr3_length: 14; j_call: TRBJ1-5; cdr3_nt: TGTGCCAGTAGTTTAGACAGGGGCCTTCAGCCCCAGCATTTT; cdr3_aa: CASSLDRGLQPQHF
v_call: TRBV29-1; d_call: TRBD2; clone_size: NA; cdr3_length: 15; j_call: TRBJ2-3; cdr3_nt: TGCAGCGCATTACCCCTAACTAGCGGCACAGATACGCAGTATTTT; cdr3_aa: CSALPLTSGTDTQYF
v_call: TRBV6-6; d_call: NA; clone_size: NA; cdr3_length: 11; j_call: TRBJ1-2; cdr3_nt: TGTGCCAGCAGTGAGGGTACCGGCTACACCTTC; cdr3_aa: CASSEGTGYTF